The present T cell receptor beta chain was sequenced within a study of cytotoxic CD8 clonotypes in ibrutinib-treated CLL. Study results and caveats: Whereas clonality rose at ibrutinib response, it declined toward baseline at progression.

Turning to this clone: The antigen remains unidentified.

Some clones are missing from TCRdb's copy, which holds only in-frame ones; the method was immunoSEQ multiplex PCR. The table records over 130,000 clones, 80% of them present only once. From germline, CDR1 is SEHNR and CDR2 FQNEAQ (reference sequence). There are 13 residues in the CDR3. The V end lost 6 bases, the J end lost 4 bases, and 10 bases lay between the germline ends. Sequences were derived from PBMCs, sampled after 36 months of ibrutinib treatment. This chain connects TRBV7-9 to TRBJ1-3; possibly TRBD1 for D (5 bases). This receptor was identified in a human donor with chronic lymphocytic leukemia. For the CDR3, the DNA is TGTGCCAGCAGGGAGACAGTAGGAAACACCATATATTTT. It specifies CASRETVGNTIYF.